These 26 T cell receptor beta chains share one sample of origin, sequenced in a study of blood T cell repertoires in COVID-19 (dated by TCRdb to 2018 to 2021). Library creation used the immunoSEQ multiplex PCR assay. The table was pulled from immuneACCESS by TCRdb, which kept in-frame rearrangements only. Such tables lose some clones; where checked, under half of the loss comes from unresolved V genes, and the rest has no known cause. Present in this sample are about 410,000 clones, about 91% of which were seen just once. Jointly, the top ten make up 1.5% to 1.9% of the sample. The sequencing input was peripheral blood. The receptors come from a woman aged 40-49 years with COVID-19, enrolled during active disease.

The V call is TRBV20-1, the J call TRBJ1-2; D uncertain. Germline V gene sequence: CDR1 DFQATT, CDR2 SNEGSKA (reference sequence). This CDR3 is built from 11 residues. V lost 6 bases and J 8 bases, leaving 13 bases between the germline ends. As DNA, the CDR3 is TGCAGTGCCAAAACGGGGAGAGGCTACACCTTC. Translated, it gives CSAKTGRGYTF.

This chain joins TRBV6-5 and TRBJ1-2; maybe TRBD1 (5 bases). V was trimmed by 9 bases and J by 2 bases, leaving 19 bases between them. The CDR3 extends over 15 amino acids. Germline CDR1 is MNHEY and CDR2 is SVGAGI. DNA for the CDR3: TGTGCCAGTCTCAGGACACCCCTCTTCAACTATGGCTACACCTTC. Encoded protein: CASLRTPLFNYGYTF.

The chain is built from TRBV10-3 and TRBJ2-7; 11 nucleotides agree with TRBD1. The germline V gene has CDR1 ENHRY and CDR2 SYGVKD. The CDR3 loop spans 13 amino acids. The V and J ends lost 6 bases and 9 bases, in that order; junction bases with no gene match: 7. CDR3 amino acids: CAIRKGQGEWQYF. CDR3 bases: TGTGCCATCAGGAAGGGACAGGGGGAATGGCAGTACTTC.

The J gene is TRBJ1-2, the V gene TRBV11-2; tentative D call: TRBD1 (6 bases). Germline assignment: CDR1 SGHAT and CDR2 FQNNGV. This CDR3 spans 14 amino acids. Deletions cut 5 bases from V and 8 bases from J, with 18 bases between. The CDR3 coding sequence is TGTGCCAGCAGCGAAAGACAGGATTCGTGGGGCTACACCTTC. It translates to CASSERQDSWGYTF.

J is TRBJ1-1 and V is TRBV11-2, with 7 bases matching TRBD1. The ends lost 0 bases at V and 4 bases at J; junction bases unmatched: 5. From germline, CDR1 is SGHAT and CDR2 FQNNGV. This CDR3 has 15 residues. CDR3 amino acids: CASSLDGAGGTEAFF. The DNA of the CDR3 is TGTGCCAGCAGCTTAGATGGGGCAGGGGGCACTGAAGCTTTCTTT.

V gene TRBV5-1 combines with J gene TRBJ1-1; TRBD1 matches at 11 bases. The CDR3 is 14 amino acids. J gave up 4 bases and V 6 bases, and 5 bases lay outside the gene matches. Germline CDR1 SGHRS, CDR2 YFSETQ. The CDR3 DNA sequence: TGCGCCAGCAAATCCGGGACAGGGGGCACTGAAGCTTTCTTT. This sequence encodes CASKSGTGGTEAFF.

The V call is TRBV9, the J call TRBJ1-4, with 7 bases aligning to TRBD1. CDR3 size: 16 residues. J gave up 6 bases and V 3 bases, and 11 bases lay outside the gene matches. Germline values: CDR1 SGDLS, CDR2 YYNGEE. CDR3 region: CASSEHSGGRDEKLFF. The DNA for the CDR3 is TGTGCCAGCAGCGAACACTCAGGGGGTCGAGATGAAAAACTGTTTTTT.

Remarks on this clone: The sample contains more than one DNA sequence encoding this CDR3. This chain links TRBV5-1 with TRBJ1-1; no clear D gene. Germline loops: CDR1 SGHRS, CDR2 YFSETQ. This CDR3 spans 13 amino acids. Trimming pared 0 bases from V and 1 base from J, leaving 4 bases between. DNA for the CDR3: TGCGCCAGCAGCTTGGCAGGGAACACTGAAGCTTTCTTT. Its translation: CASSLAGNTEAFF.

The chain couples TRBV10-3 to TRBJ1-1; D is unclear. Germline CDR1 and CDR2: ENHRY and SYGVKD. CDR3 size: 13 residues. The V gene lost 4 bases and the J gene lost 4 bases, with 10 bases spanning the gap. The chain's CDR3 is CAISVIGFTEAFF. The DNA for the CDR3 is TGTGCCATCAGTGTAATCGGGTTCACTGAAGCTTTCTTT.

The chain recombines TRBV9 with TRBJ2-7, with a possible D match to TRBD1 (6 bases). The ends were cut back, 0 bases at V and 3 bases at J, with 13 bases in the middle. The CDR3 runs 15 residues. CDR1 and CDR2 (germline): SGDLS, YYNGEE. CDR3 bases: TGTGCCAGCAGCGTAGTAGGACAGAGGGTCTACGAGCAGTACTTC. Its protein product is CASSVVGQRVYEQYF.

This chain uses TRBV27 with TRBJ2-2, with a weak D call TRBD1 (6 bases). CDR3 length: 14 amino acids. The germline CDR1 and CDR2 sequences are MNHEY and SMNVEV (reference sequence). V shed 3 bases and J shed 2 bases, with 7 bases lying between them. This CDR3 is CASSLGANTGELFF. CDR3 sequence (DNA): TGTGCCAGCAGTTTGGGGGCTAACACCGGGGAGCTGTTTTTT.

The chain joins TRBV19 to TRBJ1-5, with a tentative D call TRBD1 (5 bases). V lost 6 bases to trimming and J lost 8 bases, with 26 bases between them. Germline loops: CDR1 LNHDA, CDR2 SQIVND (reference sequence). The CDR3 consists of 17 residues. This chain's CDR3 is CASSNGAKGVVVEPQHF. In DNA, the CDR3 is TGTGCCAGTAGCAATGGGGCCAAAGGAGTCGTAGTTGAGCCCCAGCATTTT.

The CDR3: CASSKEGGEQAFF. Written as DNA, the CDR3 is TGTGCCAGCAGTAAGGAGGGCGGTGAGCAAGCTTTCTTT. The chain combines TRBV7-2 with TRBJ1-1, with D uncertain. Between the trimmed V and J ends, which lost 6 bases and 9 bases, there was a span of 17 bases. The CDR3 runs to 13 residues. Germline-derived CDR1 and CDR2 are SGHTA and FQGNSA. Drawing the rest from reference TRBV7-2 and TRBJ1-1, the complete variable domain is GAGVSQSPSNKVTEKGKDVELRCDPISGHTALYWYRQSLGQGLEFLIYFQGNSAPDKSGLPSDRFSAERTGGSVSTLTIQRTQQEDSAVYLCASSKEGGEQAFFGQGTRLTVV.

The gene calls are TRBV30 and TRBJ2-7, with D possibly being TRBD2 (5 bases). Germline V gene data show CDR1 as GTSNPN and CDR2 as SVGIG (reference sequence). This CDR3 comprises 12 residues. V lost 7 bases, J lost 0 bases, and 10 bases lay in between. The CDR3: CAFERDSYEQYF. As DNA, the CDR3 is TGTGCCTTTGAACGGGACTCCTACGAGCAGTACTTC.

V usage is TRBV21-1 and J usage is TRBJ1-4; TRBD1, the D gene given by the table, was not confirmed from the DNA. TRBV21-1 is shown as a pseudogene. The CDR3 totals 20 residues. CDR3 in amino acids: CASNETMDRENFPTNEKLFF. Here the CDR3 DNA reads TGTGCCAGCAACGAAACGATGGACAGGGAGAATTTCCCAACTAATGAAAAACTGTTTTTT.

The chain uses TRBV4-1 and TRBJ1-4, with D perhaps matching TRBD1 (5 bases). The V and J ends lost 4 bases and 0 bases respectively, with 12 bases between them. Germline loops: CDR1 MGHRA, CDR2 YSYEKL. CDR3 size: 16 residues. This CDR3 reads CASSPGRVATNEKLFF. Here the CDR3 DNA reads TGCGCCAGCAGCCCCGGCAGGGTCGCAACTAATGAAAAACTGTTTTTT.

The chain is built from TRBV27 and TRBJ1-2; weak D call: TRBD1 (6 bases). Trimming shortened V by 3 bases and J by 12 bases, and 11 bases separated the two germline ends. The germline CDR1 and CDR2 sequences are MNHEY and SMNVEV (reference sequence). The CDR3 has 11 amino acids. The DNA for the CDR3 is TGTGCCAGCAGTTTGTACAGGGCCGACACCTTC. Amino acid sequence: CASSLYRADTF.

This chain connects TRBV6-1 to TRBJ2-7, with 7 bases matching TRBD2. Trimming removed 3 bases from V and 2 bases from J; junction bases left unmatched: 4. Germline assignment: CDR1 MNHNS and CDR2 SASEGT. The CDR3 extends over 14 amino acids. CDR3 DNA: TGTGCCAGCAGTGATGCGGGACTACCCTACGAGCAGTACTTC. Translation: CASSDAGLPYEQYF.

The chain carries TRBV11-2 and TRBJ2-1; 9 positions match TRBD2. Germline assignment: CDR1 SGHAT and CDR2 FQNNGV. V shed 5 bases, J shed 6 bases, and the junction held 8 bases outside the gene matches. The CDR3 covers 15 residues. The CDR3 DNA sequence: TGTGCCAGCAGCCAAAGGGTAGCGGGAGTCAATGAGCAGTTCTTC. The encoded protein is CASSQRVAGVNEQFF.

The CDR3 DNA sequence: TGCGCCAGCAGTCAATACAGAAATAACTATGGCTACACCTTC. As protein: CASSQYRNNYGYTF. The rearrangement uses TRBV23-1 and TRBJ1-2, with D uncertain. TRBV23-1 is placed among ORFs of uncertain function. This CDR3 is built from 14 residues. Trimming removed 1 base from V and 1 base from J, with 7 bases in between.

The chain employs TRBV28 and TRBJ2-7, with TRBD1 identical over 9 bases. Trimming at V came to 7 bases and at J to 5 bases, leaving 6 bases not matched to a gene. Per the germline V gene, CDR1 is MDHEN and CDR2 is SYDVKM. This CDR3 region has 13 residues. The CDR3 is CASTVDRGNEQYF. Here the CDR3 DNA reads TGTGCCAGCACCGTAGACAGGGGGAACGAGCAGTACTTC.

Points on this clone: This specimen includes other DNA sequences encoding the same CDR3. The chain couples TRBV18 to TRBJ1-6; 7 bases agree with TRBD1. Germline V gene lookup returns CDR1 KGHSH and CDR2 LQKENI. J lost 7 bases, V lost 0 bases, and 3 bases had no gene match. There are 15 residues in the CDR3. CDR3 bases: TGTGCCAGCTCACCACCCGCAGGGGGAAATTCACCCCTCCACTTT. Protein product: CASSPPAGGNSPLHF. The full variable domain, its missing parts supplied by reference TRBV18 and TRBJ1-6, is NAGVMQNPRHLVRRRGQEARLRCSPMKGHSHVYWYRQLPEEGLKFMVYLQKENIIDESGMPKERFSAEFPKEGPSILRIQQVVRGDSAAYFCASSPPAGGNSPLHFGNGTRLTVT.

This rearrangement joins TRBV12-3 or TRBV12-4 to TRBJ1-3; D perhaps matches TRBD1 (6 bases). CDR3 length: 13 residues. V lost 5 bases and J 5 bases, leaving 10 bases between the germline ends. CDR3 sequence (DNA): TGTGCCAGCAGTCCGGGACAACGAAACACCATATATTTT. Translated: CASSPGQRNTIYF.

Of note for this clone: This sample also contains other DNA sequences that code for the same CDR3. V gene TRBV4-3 combines with J gene TRBJ1-4; TRBD1 matches 7 bases. The ends lost 1 base at V and 5 bases at J; junction bases unmatched: 4. CDR3 length: 15 amino acids. Per germline, CDR1 LGHNA and CDR2 YSLEER. This chain's CDR3 is CASSQGGRGNEKLFF. CDR3 coding DNA: TGCGCCAGCAGCCAAGGAGGCAGGGGGAATGAAAAACTGTTTTTT.

This clone was recorded once. The V gene is TRBV11-2, the J gene TRBJ1-1; D is uncertain. The CDR3 is 16 residues long. Germline assignment: CDR1 SGHAT and CDR2 FQNNGV. V shed 0 bases and J shed 4 bases, with 15 bases lying between them. CDR3 in DNA: TGTGCCAGCAGCTTAGATCTAGTGGGAGCTGGCACTGAAGCTTTCTTT. It yields the protein CASSLDLVGAGTEAFF.

The chain recombines TRBV30 with TRBJ2-3, with 7 bases lining up with TRBD2. The V segment lost 8 bases and the J segment 5 bases; nucleotides outside the gene matches: 13. The CDR3 extends over 14 amino acids. In germline, CDR1 is GTSNPN, CDR2 SVGIG (reference sequence). CDR3 DNA sequence: TGTGCCAGAAACCGATTTCGGGAGGAAGATACGCAGTATTTT. Translating it yields CARNRFREEDTQYF.